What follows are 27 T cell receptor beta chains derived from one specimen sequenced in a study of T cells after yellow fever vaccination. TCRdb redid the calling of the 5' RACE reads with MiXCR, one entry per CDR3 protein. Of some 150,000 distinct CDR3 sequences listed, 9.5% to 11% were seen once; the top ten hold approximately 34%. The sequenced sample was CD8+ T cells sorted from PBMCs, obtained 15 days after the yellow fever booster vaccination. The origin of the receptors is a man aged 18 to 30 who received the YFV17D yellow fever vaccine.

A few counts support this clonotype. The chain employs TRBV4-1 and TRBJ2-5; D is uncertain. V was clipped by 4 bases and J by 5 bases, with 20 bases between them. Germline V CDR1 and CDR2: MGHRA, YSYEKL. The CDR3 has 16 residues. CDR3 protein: CASSPSPTAPRETQYF. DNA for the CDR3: TGCGCCAGCAGCCCTTCTCCGACGGCCCCACGGGAGACCCAGTACTTC.

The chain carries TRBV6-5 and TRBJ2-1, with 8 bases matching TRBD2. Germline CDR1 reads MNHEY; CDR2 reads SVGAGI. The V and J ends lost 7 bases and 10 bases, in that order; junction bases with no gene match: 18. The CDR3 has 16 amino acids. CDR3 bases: TGTGCCAGCACCCAACCTACCGGGACTAGGTCGTACGAGCAGTTCTTC. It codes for CASTQPTGTRSYEQFF.

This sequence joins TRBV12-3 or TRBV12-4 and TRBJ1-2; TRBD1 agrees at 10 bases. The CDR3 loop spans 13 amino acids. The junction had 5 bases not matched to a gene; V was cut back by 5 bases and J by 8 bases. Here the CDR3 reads CASSVGTGDGYTF. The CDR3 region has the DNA TGTGCCAGCAGTGTCGGGACAGGGGACGGCTACACCTTC.

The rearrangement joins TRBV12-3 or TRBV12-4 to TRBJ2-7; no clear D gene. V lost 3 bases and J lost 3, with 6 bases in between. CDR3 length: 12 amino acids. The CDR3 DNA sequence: TGTGCCAGCAGTTTTGGCCGCTACGAGCAGTACGTC. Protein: CASSFGRYEQYV.

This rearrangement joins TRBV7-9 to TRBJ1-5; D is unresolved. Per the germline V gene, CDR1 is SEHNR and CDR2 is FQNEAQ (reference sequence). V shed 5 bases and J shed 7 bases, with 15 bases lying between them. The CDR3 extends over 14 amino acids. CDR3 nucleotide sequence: TGTGCCAGCAGCCCTCCTCTGGGGAGGCAGCCCCAGCATTTT. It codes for CASSPPLGRQPQHF.

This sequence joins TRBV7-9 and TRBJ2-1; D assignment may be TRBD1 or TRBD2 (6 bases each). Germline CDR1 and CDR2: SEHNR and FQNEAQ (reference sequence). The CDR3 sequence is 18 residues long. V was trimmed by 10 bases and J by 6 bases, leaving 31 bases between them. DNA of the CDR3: TGTGCCATACGAGGGAGGTTACGTTCGGGGGACACGCGCAATGAGCAGTTCTTC. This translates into CAIRGRLRSGDTRNEQFF.

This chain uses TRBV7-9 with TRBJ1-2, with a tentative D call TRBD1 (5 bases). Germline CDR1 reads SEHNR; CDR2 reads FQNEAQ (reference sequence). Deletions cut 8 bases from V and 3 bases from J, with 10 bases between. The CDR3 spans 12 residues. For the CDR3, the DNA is TGTGCCAGCGTAGGGGCCTACTATGGCTACACCTTC. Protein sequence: CASVGAYYGYTF.

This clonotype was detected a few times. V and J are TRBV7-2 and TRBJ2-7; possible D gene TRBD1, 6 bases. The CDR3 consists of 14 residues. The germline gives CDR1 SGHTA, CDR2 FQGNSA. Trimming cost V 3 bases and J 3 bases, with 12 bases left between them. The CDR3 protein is CASSLGDTLYEQYV. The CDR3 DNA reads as TGTGCCAGCAGCTTGGGGGACACACTCTACGAGCAGTACGTC.

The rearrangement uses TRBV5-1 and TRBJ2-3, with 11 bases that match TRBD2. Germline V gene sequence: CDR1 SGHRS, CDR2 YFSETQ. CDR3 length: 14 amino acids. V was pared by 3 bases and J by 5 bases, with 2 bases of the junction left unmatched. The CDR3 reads CASSSGTSGDTQYF. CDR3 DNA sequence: TGCGCCAGCAGCTCCGGGACTAGCGGAGATACGCAGTATTTT.

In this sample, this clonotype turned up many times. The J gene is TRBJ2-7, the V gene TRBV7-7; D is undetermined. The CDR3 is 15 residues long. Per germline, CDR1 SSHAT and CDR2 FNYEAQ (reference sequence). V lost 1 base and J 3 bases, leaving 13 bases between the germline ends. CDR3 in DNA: TGTGCCAGCAGCTTAGGCTTGGGGTCTAACTACGAGCAGTACTTC. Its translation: CASSLGLGSNYEQYF.

The CDR3 DNA sequence: TGTGCCAGCAGCGTAAGAATGGGGGGCCCCAATGAGCAGTTCTTC. Its translation is CASSVRMGGPNEQFF. J is TRBJ2-1 and V is TRBV9; tentatively, D is TRBD1 or TRBD2 (6 bases each). CDR3 size: 15 residues. V dropped 1 base and J dropped 6 bases, with 14 bases sitting between them. Germline V gene sequence: CDR1 SGDLS, CDR2 YYNGEE.

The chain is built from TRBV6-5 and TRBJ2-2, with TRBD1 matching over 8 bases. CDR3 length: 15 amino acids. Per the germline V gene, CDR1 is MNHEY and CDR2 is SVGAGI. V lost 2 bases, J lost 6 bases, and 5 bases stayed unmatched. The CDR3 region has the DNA TGTGCCAGCAGTTACACCCGGACAGGGCCCGGGGAGCTGTTTTTT. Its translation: CASSYTRTGPGELFF.

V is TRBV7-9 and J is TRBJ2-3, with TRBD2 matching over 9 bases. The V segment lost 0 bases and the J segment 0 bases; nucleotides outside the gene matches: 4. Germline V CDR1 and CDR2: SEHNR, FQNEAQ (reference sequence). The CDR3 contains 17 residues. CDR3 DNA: TGTGCCAGCAGCTTAGCGGGACTAGCAGGCAGCACAGATACGCAGTATTTT. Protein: CASSLAGLAGSTDTQYF.

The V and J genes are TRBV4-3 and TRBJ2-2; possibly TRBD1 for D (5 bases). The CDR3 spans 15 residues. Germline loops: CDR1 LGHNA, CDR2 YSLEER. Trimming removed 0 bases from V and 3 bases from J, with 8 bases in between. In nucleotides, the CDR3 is TGCGCCAGCAGCCAAGAACTGGGGCACACCGGGGAGCTGTTTTTT. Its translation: CASSQELGHTGELFF.

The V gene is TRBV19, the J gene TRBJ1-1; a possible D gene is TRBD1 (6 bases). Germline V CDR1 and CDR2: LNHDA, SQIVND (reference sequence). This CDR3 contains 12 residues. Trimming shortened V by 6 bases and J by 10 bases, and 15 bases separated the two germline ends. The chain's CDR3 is CASSFDRFGAFF. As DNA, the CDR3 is TGTGCCAGTAGCTTCGACAGGTTTGGAGCTTTCTTT.

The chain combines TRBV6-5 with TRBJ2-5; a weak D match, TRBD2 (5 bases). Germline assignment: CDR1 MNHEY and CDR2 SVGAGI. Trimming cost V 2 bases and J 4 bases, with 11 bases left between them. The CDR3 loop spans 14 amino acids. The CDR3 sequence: CASSYNGVGETQYF. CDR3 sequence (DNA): TGTGCCAGCAGTTACAACGGGGTTGGAGAGACCCAGTACTTC.

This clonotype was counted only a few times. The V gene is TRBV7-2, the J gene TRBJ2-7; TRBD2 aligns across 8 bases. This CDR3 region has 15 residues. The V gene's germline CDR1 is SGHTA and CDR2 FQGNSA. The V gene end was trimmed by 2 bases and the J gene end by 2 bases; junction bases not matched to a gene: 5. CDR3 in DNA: TGTGCCAGCAGCTTATCGGGTAGCGGGGCCTACGAGCAGTACGTC. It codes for CASSLSGSGAYEQYV.

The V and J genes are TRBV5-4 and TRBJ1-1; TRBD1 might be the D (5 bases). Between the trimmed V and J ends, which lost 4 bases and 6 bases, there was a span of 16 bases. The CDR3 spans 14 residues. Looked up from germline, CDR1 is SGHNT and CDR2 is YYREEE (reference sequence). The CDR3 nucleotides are TGTGCCAGCAGCCGGGACGAGGGAATCGCTGAAGCTTTCTTT. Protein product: CASSRDEGIAEAFF.

CDR3 residues: CASSEAQQYF. The CDR3 nucleotides are TGTGCCAGCAGTGAAGCTCAACAGTACTTC. This rearrangement joins TRBV6-1 to TRBJ2-5; no clear D gene. V lost 0 bases and J lost 11, with 4 bases in between. Germline CDR1 and CDR2: MNHNS and SASEGT. The CDR3 is 10 residues long.

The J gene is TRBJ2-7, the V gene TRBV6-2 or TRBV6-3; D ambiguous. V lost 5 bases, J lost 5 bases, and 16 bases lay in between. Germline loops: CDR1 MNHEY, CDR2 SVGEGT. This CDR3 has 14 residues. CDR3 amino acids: CASSRVPFAHEQYV. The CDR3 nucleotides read TGTGCCAGCAGTCGCGTCCCATTCGCCCACGAGCAGTACGTC.

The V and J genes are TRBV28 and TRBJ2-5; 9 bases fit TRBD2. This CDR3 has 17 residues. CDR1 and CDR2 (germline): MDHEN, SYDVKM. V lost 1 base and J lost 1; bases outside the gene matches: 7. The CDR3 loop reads CASSLLGLRGGQETQYF. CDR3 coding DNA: TGTGCCAGCAGTTTATTAGGACTGCGGGGGGGCCAAGAGACCCAGTACTTC.

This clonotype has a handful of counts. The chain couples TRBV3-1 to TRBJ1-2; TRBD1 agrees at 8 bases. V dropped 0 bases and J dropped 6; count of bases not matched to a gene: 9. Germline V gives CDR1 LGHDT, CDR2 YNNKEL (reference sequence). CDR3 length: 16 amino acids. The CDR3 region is CASSQDGQGAFNGYTF. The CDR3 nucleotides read TGTGCCAGCAGCCAAGATGGGCAGGGGGCGTTTAATGGCTACACCTTC.

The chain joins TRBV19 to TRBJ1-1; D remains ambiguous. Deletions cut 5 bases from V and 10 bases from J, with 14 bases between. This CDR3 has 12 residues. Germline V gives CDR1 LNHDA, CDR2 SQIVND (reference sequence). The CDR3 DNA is TGTGCCAGTAGTCCGCCTCGGGGTGGAGCTTTCTTT. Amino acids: CASSPPRGGAFF.

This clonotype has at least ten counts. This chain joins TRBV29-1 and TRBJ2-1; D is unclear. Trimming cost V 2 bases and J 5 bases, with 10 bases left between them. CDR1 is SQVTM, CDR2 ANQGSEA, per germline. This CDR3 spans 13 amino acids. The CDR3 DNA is TGCAGCGTTGAATTAGGACGGCACAATGAGCAGTTCTTC. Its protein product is CSVELGRHNEQFF.

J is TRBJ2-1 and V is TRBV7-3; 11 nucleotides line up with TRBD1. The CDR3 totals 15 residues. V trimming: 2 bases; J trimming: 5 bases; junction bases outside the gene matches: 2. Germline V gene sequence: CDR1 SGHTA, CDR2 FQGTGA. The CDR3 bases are TGTGCCAGCAGCTTAGGACAGGGGGCGGACAATGAGCAGTTCTTC. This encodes CASSLGQGADNEQFF.

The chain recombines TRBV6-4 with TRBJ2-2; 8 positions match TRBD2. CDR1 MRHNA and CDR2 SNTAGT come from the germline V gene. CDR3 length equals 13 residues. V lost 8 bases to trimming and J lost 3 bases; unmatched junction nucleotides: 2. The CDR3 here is CASSLADTGELFF. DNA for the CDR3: TGTGCCAGCTCACTAGCGGACACCGGGGAGCTGTTTTTT.

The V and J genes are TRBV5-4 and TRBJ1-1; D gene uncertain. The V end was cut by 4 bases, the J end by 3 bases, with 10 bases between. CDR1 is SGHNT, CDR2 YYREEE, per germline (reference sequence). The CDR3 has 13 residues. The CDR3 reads CASSLRGDTEAFF. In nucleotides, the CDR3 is TGTGCCAGCAGCCTCCGGGGAGACACTGAAGCTTTCTTT. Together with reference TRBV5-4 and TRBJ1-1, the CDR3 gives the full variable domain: ETGVTQSPTHLIKTRGQQVTLRCSSQSGHNTVSWYQQALGQGPQFIFQYYREEENGRGNFPPRFSGLQFPNYSSELNVNALELDDSALYLCASSLRGDTEAFFGQGTRLTVV.